These 24 T cell receptor beta chains came from one sample sequenced in a study of control samples from healthy donors and cancer patients. Sequencing used immunoSEQ multiplex PCR; TCRdb keeps in-frame clones, though not all of them. Of about 200,000 clones listed, around 90% are singletons. Sample: blood. The source is a man aged 25-45 years in good health.

The chain uses TRBV3-1 (or the pseudogene TRBV3-2) and TRBJ1-2; a weak D match, TRBD1 (5 bases). CDR3 length equals 16 residues. The germline gives CDR1 LGHDT, CDR2 YNNKEL (reference sequence). V lost 1 base and J 4 bases, leaving 16 bases between the germline ends. This chain's CDR3 is CASSQVRGRVVYGYTF. The CDR3 nucleotides are TGTGCCAGCAGCCAAGTCCGGGGCAGGGTGGTCTATGGCTACACCTTC.

The chain links TRBV4-1 to TRBJ1-3, with D possibly matching TRBD1 (6 bases). Trimming took off 4 bases at V and 4 bases at J, with 20 bases between the two ends. Germline assignment: CDR1 MGHRA and CDR2 YSYEKL. The CDR3 contains 17 residues. CDR3 sequence: CASSRPVGGLGGNTIYF. CDR3 sequence (DNA): TGCGCCAGCAGCCGCCCCGTTGGGGGGCTAGGGGGAAACACCATATATTTT.

The chain is built from TRBV2 and TRBJ2-3, with no clear D. The CDR3 consists of 12 residues. Germline V gene sequence: CDR1 SNHLY, CDR2 FYNNEI. V was trimmed by 5 bases and J by 2 bases, leaving 5 bases between them. CDR3 in DNA: TGTGCCAGCAGTCCTAACACAGATACGCAGTATTTT. Its translation is CASSPNTDTQYF.

This sequence joins TRBV11-2 and TRBJ2-3; 9 bases fit TRBD2. There are 17 residues in the CDR3. V trimming: 4 bases; J trimming: 4 bases; junction bases outside the gene matches: 12. Per the germline V gene, CDR1 is SGHAT and CDR2 is FQNNGV. Here the CDR3 reads CASSSIDSGGVSDTQYF. CDR3 coding DNA: TGTGCCAGCAGCTCCATAGATAGCGGGGGAGTTTCAGATACGCAGTATTTT.

V is TRBV6-5 and J is TRBJ2-5, with D hard to call. The CDR3 spans 13 residues. Germline V gives CDR1 MNHEY, CDR2 SVGAGI. Between the trimmed V and J ends, which lost 9 bases and 5 bases, there was a span of 16 bases. This chain's CDR3 is CASGLIRAETQYF. The CDR3 DNA is TGTGCCAGTGGGCTGATCCGAGCGGAGACCCAGTACTTC.

The V gene is TRBV6-5, the J gene TRBJ1-6, with D possibly being TRBD1 (6 bases). CDR1 and CDR2 from the germline V gene are MNHEY and SVGAGI. The CDR3 covers 14 residues. The V and J ends lost 5 bases and 7 bases respectively, with 12 bases between them. The DNA for the CDR3 is TGTGCCAGCAGTAGGGGACAACGAAATTCACCCCTCCACTTT. Its protein is CASSRGQRNSPLHF.

As for this clone: The germline gene is not matched at one end of the junction; a read error may be the cause. The chain joins TRBV5-1 to TRBJ1-3; D call uncertain. Germline V gene sequence: CDR1 SGHRS, CDR2 YFSETQ. The CDR3 has 16 residues. The CDR3 DNA sequence: TGCGCCAGCAGGTTGGATAACACACGCTCTGGAAACACCATATATTTT. Protein product: CASRLDNTRSGNTIYF.

The rearrangement joins TRBV19 to TRBJ2-1, with D perhaps TRBD2 (5 bases). The CDR3 has 17 residues. Trimming removed 0 bases at V and 0 bases at J, with 12 bases between. CDR1 LNHDA and CDR2 SQIVND come from the germline V gene (reference sequence). The CDR3 region is CASSIEGFTSSYNEQFF. The CDR3, as DNA: TGTGCCAGTAGTATAGAGGGCTTCACTAGCTCCTACAATGAGCAGTTCTTC.

The chain combines TRBV29-1 with TRBJ1-5; D ambiguous. Looked up from germline, CDR1 is SQVTM and CDR2 is ANQGSEA. The V end was cut by 4 bases, the J end by 6 bases, with 10 bases between. The CDR3 has 12 residues. The CDR3 protein is CSVGHLGQPQHF. The CDR3 DNA reads TGCAGCGTTGGGCACTTGGGTCAGCCCCAGCATTTT.

The genes are TRBV12-2 and TRBJ1-4; no check of the table's D call, TRBD1, against the DNA was made. TRBV12-2 is shown as a pseudogene. CDR3 length: 15 residues. This CDR3 is CASRSYTGRAEKLFF. DNA for the CDR3: TGTGCAAGTCGCTCCTACACAGGGCGGGCGGAAAAACTGTTTTTT.

Note on this clone: Other nucleotide sequences from this sample produce the same CDR3. The chain's CDR3 is CASSLGLGIYEQYF. CDR3 in DNA: TGTGCCAGCAGCTTAGGGTTGGGGATCTACGAGCAGTACTTC. The chain carries TRBV11-2 and TRBJ2-7; D remains unclear. V gave up 1 base and J gave up 3 bases, with 10 bases separating them. There are 14 residues in the CDR3. Germline lookup yields CDR1 SGHAT and CDR2 FQNNGV.

This chain uses TRBV7-9 with TRBJ2-1; D uncertain. V was trimmed by 1 base and J by 3 bases, leaving 7 bases between them. CDR1 is SEHNR and CDR2 is FQNEAQ in the germline V gene (reference sequence). This CDR3 region has 14 residues. CDR3 protein: CASSLGSSYNEQFF. The CDR3 region has the DNA TGTGCCAGCAGCTTAGGAAGCAGCTACAATGAGCAGTTCTTC.

The chain links TRBV7-9 to TRBJ1-1; D is possibly TRBD1 (5 bases). Trimming stripped 5 bases from V and 9 bases from J, with 13 bases between. The CDR3 has 12 residues. Germline V gene data show CDR1 as SEHNR and CDR2 as FQNEAQ (reference sequence). In nucleotides, the CDR3 is TGTGCCAGCAGCCTCAGGGAATACAAAGCTTTCTTT. Protein: CASSLREYKAFF.

V gene TRBV19 combines with J gene TRBJ1-5; 7 bases line up with TRBD1. Germline V gene sequence: CDR1 LNHDA, CDR2 SQIVND (reference sequence). The CDR3 runs 13 residues. J lost 4 bases, V lost 7 bases, and 4 bases had no gene match. CDR3 protein: CASKDRENQPQHF. The DNA of the CDR3 is TGTGCCAGTAAAGACAGGGAAAATCAGCCCCAGCATTTT. Drawing the rest from reference TRBV19 and TRBJ1-5, the complete variable domain is DGGITQSPKYLFRKEGQNVTLSCEQNLNHDAMYWYRQDPGQGLRLIYYSQIVNDFQKGDIAEGYSVSREKKESFPLTVTSAQKNPTAFYLCASKDRENQPQHFGDGTRLSIL.

The chain carries TRBV2 and TRBJ1-4; D possibly corresponds to TRBD1 (6 bases). CDR3 length equals 13 residues. Germline V CDR1 and CDR2: SNHLY, FYNNEI. Trimming cost V 9 bases and J 8 bases, with 16 bases left between them. As DNA, the CDR3 is TGTGCCAGTAAGCCAGGGGTTGGCGAAAAACTGTTTTTT. It yields the protein CASKPGVGEKLFF. The whole variable domain, filled in from reference TRBV2 and TRBJ1-4, reads EPEVTQTPSHQVTQMGQEVILRCVPISNHLYFYWYRQILGQKVEFLVSFYNNEISEKSEIFDDQFSVERPDGSNFTLKIRSTKLEDSAMYFCASKPGVGEKLFFGSGTQLSVL.

This sequence joins TRBV19 and TRBJ2-7; D perhaps matches TRBD1 (5 bases). V dropped 7 bases and J dropped 5 bases, with 15 bases sitting between them. CDR1 is LNHDA and CDR2 is SQIVND in the germline V gene (reference sequence). The CDR3 is made up of 13 amino acids. In DNA, the CDR3 is TGTGCCAGTAACGGCAGGGAAACCCACGAGCAGTACTTC. Translated: CASNGRETHEQYF.

This chain joins TRBV15 and TRBJ1-1; 7 bases are shared with TRBD1. Germline CDR1 is LNHNV and CDR2 is YYDKDF (reference sequence). CDR3 size: 15 residues. Trimming at V came to 3 bases and at J to 5 bases, leaving 9 bases not matched to a gene. The CDR3 is CATSRGDRVRTEAFF. The CDR3 region has the DNA TGTGCCACCAGCAGGGGAGACAGGGTGAGAACTGAAGCTTTCTTT.

The J gene is TRBJ1-2, the V gene TRBV18; perhaps TRBD1 as D (6 bases). The CDR3 sequence is 14 residues long. V was shortened by 3 bases and J by 3 bases, with 11 bases between the two germline ends. Germline CDR1 is KGHSH and CDR2 is LQKENI. As DNA, the CDR3 is TGTGCCAGCTCACCTCAGGGGATAGACTATGGCTACACCTTC. It encodes CASSPQGIDYGYTF.

This clone showed up just a few times. The chain couples TRBV6-6 to TRBJ1-3, with unresolved D. The V end lost 4 bases, the J end lost 3 bases, and 7 bases lay between the germline ends. CDR3 size: 13 residues. CDR1 is MNHNY and CDR2 is SVGAGI in the germline V gene (reference sequence). The CDR3 coding sequence is TGTGCCAGCAGTTTGGGAAGTGGAAACACCATATATTTT. Translation: CASSLGSGNTIYF.

The CDR3 DNA sequence: TGTGCCAGCAGTGACAGGACTGGCACAGATACGCAGTATTTT. Protein sequence: CASSDRTGTDTQYF. The V and J genes are TRBV6-1 and TRBJ2-3; D is possibly TRBD2 (5 bases). CDR1 MNHNS and CDR2 SASEGT come from the germline V gene. This CDR3 region has 14 residues. V dropped 3 bases and J dropped 1 base, with 8 bases sitting between them.

This rearrangement joins TRBV19 to TRBJ2-1; 9 bases map to TRBD2. J gave up 7 bases and V 6 bases, and 4 bases lay outside the gene matches. This CDR3 comprises 13 residues. Germline V gene sequence: CDR1 LNHDA, CDR2 SQIVND (reference sequence). CDR3 residues: CASRGLARNEQFF. CDR3 DNA sequence: TGTGCCAGTAGGGGACTAGCCAGAAATGAGCAGTTCTTC.

The chain links TRBV5-6 to TRBJ2-3; 7 bases agree with TRBD1. V shed 6 bases, J shed 2 bases, and the junction held 12 bases outside the gene matches. The CDR3 loop spans 16 amino acids. Germline V lookup: CDR1 SGHDT, CDR2 YYEEEE. Here the CDR3 DNA reads TGTGCCAGCACCTTAGGGGGCCTAAGAGTCACAGATACGCAGTATTTT. Translated, it gives CASTLGGLRVTDTQYF.

The rearrangement uses TRBV19 and TRBJ2-7; maybe TRBD1 (6 bases). CDR1 is LNHDA and CDR2 is SQIVND in the germline V gene (reference sequence). The CDR3 is 13 residues long. V lost 4 bases to trimming and J lost 2 bases, with 9 bases between them. The DNA for the CDR3 is TGTGCCAGTAGTACGGACAGTCCCTACGAGCAGTACTTC. Its translation: CASSTDSPYEQYF. Variable domain in full (rest from reference TRBV19 and TRBJ2-7): DGGITQSPKYLFRKEGQNVTLSCEQNLNHDAMYWYRQDPGQGLRLIYYSQIVNDFQKGDIAEGYSVSREKKESFPLTVTSAQKNPTAFYLCASSTDSPYEQYFGPGTRLTVT.

The chain links TRBV12-3 or TRBV12-4 to TRBJ1-6, with 8 bases aligning to TRBD1. The J segment lost 9 bases and the V segment lost 6 bases, leaving 4 bases of the junction unmatched. The CDR3 runs to 13 residues. The CDR3 loop reads CASRQGASSPLHF. The CDR3 DNA is TGTGCCAGCAGGCAGGGGGCTAGTTCACCCCTCCACTTT.